This T cell receptor beta chain was captured in a study of blood T cell repertoires in COVID-19. About the research overall: Some COVID-19 samples were acute and others convalescent; all came from the United States, Italy and Spain. PBMCs, B-cell-depleted T cells, or T cells were the source of the cDNA or gDNA that made up the material.

The V gene end was trimmed by 5 bases and the J gene end by 1 base; junction bases not matched to a gene: 9. Per the germline V gene, CDR1 is LNHNV and CDR2 is YYDKDF (reference sequence). The CDR3 runs 16 residues. Original processing notes: Reference gene primer amplification gave nucleated cell count estimates. Generated by immunoSEQ multiplex PCR, the TCRdb table keeps only in-frame clones and is missing some. V and J calls and clone size follow that table, whereas D and trimming were derived from the DNA. The sample gives 140,000 or so clones, 75% to 85% of which show up once; about 4% is in the top ten.

The sequencing input was peripheral blood. The V gene is TRBV15, the J gene TRBJ1-1, with 8 positions matching TRBD1. This receptor was identified in a woman older than 75 with acute or convalescent COVID-19. In nucleotides, the CDR3 is TGTGCCACCAGCCGCGGACAGGGCCGTGGGAACACTGAAGCTTTCTTT. It yields the protein CATSRGQGRGNTEAFF.